A single sample gave rise to the 15 T cell receptor beta chains below, sequenced in a study of a mutant IDH1 vaccine in newly diagnosed glioma. Their antigen targets remain unknown. Time point reported: week 35, safety follow-up. Topical imiquimod accompanied each vaccine dose, which consisted of 300 ug of mutant IDH1 20-mer peptide. The protocol was immunoSEQ multiplex PCR, while the TCRdb copy is restricted to in-frame clones and leaves out a portion. The sample holds 70,000 or so clones, more than 75% seen once. The material was PBMCs, obtained from a glioma patient whose treatment included an IDH1 peptide vaccine. These receptors all come from a man between 25 and 39 years old with glioma.

This chain links TRBV4-1 with TRBJ2-1, with 9 bases aligning to TRBD2. The V and J ends lost 1 base and 7 bases, in that order; junction bases with no gene match: 5. The CDR3 sequence is 15 residues long. Germline V gene sequence: CDR1 MGHRA, CDR2 YSYEKL. The CDR3 region is CASSQASGTGNEQFF. CDR3 sequence (DNA): TGCGCCAGCAGCCAAGCTAGCGGGACTGGGAATGAGCAGTTCTTC.

This chain joins TRBV28 and TRBJ1-5, with D possibly being TRBD1 (6 bases). CDR1 and CDR2 from the germline V gene are MDHEN and SYDVKM. This CDR3 spans 17 amino acids. V shed 1 base and J shed 0 bases, with 13 bases lying between them. This chain's CDR3 is CASSLFQGQPSNQPQHF. The CDR3 nucleotides read TGTGCCAGCAGTTTATTCCAGGGGCAGCCTAGCAATCAGCCCCAGCATTTT.

The chain couples TRBV7-3 to TRBJ1-6, with a possible D match to TRBD1 (5 bases). Germline-derived CDR1 and CDR2 are SGHTA and FQGTGA. This CDR3 has 15 residues. Trimming removed 0 bases from V and 7 bases from J, with 10 bases in between. The CDR3 DNA is TGTGCCAGCAGCTTAACGGGGGGTACCAATTCACCCCTCCACTTT. This sequence encodes CASSLTGGTNSPLHF.

The sample holds one count of this clone. The V call is TRBV16, the J call TRBJ1-2; 7 positions agree with TRBD1. This CDR3 is built from 15 residues. Germline V gene lookup returns CDR1 KGHSY and CDR2 FQNENV. J was trimmed by 3 bases and V by 4 bases; bases with no gene match: 8. CDR3 in amino acids: CASSPHRGQYYGYTF. Here the CDR3 DNA reads TGTGCCAGCAGCCCCCACAGGGGACAGTACTATGGCTACACCTTC.

The chain carries TRBV28 and TRBJ2-7; D possibly matches TRBD1 or TRBD2 (5 bases each). The CDR3 consists of 15 residues. Per the germline V gene, CDR1 is MDHEN and CDR2 is SYDVKM. V was shortened by 6 bases and J by 4 bases, with 19 bases between the two germline ends. The CDR3 DNA follows: TGTGCCAGCAGCCCACCGGGGCAGGTGATTTACGAGCAGTACTTC. Translation: CASSPPGQVIYEQYF.

This clone was detected only a few times. This chain links TRBV9 with TRBJ1-6; possibly TRBD1 for D (5 bases). CDR3 size: 14 residues. Trimming removed 3 bases from V and 10 bases from J, with 14 bases in between. Germline CDR1 reads SGDLS; CDR2 reads YYNGEE. The CDR3 here is CASSARQTTSPLHF. CDR3 nucleotides: TGTGCCAGCAGCGCGCGACAGACAACATCACCCCTCCACTTT.

The gene calls are TRBV18 and TRBJ2-3; 7 nucleotides line up with TRBD1. V shed 3 bases and J 2 bases; nucleotides not matched to a gene: 8. Per the germline V gene, CDR1 is KGHSH and CDR2 is LQKENI. The CDR3 has 16 residues. This chain's CDR3 is CASSPQGQTYTDTQYF. The CDR3 bases are TGTGCCAGCTCACCCCAGGGACAGACGTACACAGATACGCAGTATTTT. The whole variable domain, filled in from reference TRBV18 and TRBJ2-3, reads NAGVMQNPRHLVRRRGQEARLRCSPMKGHSHVYWYRQLPEEGLKFMVYLQKENIIDESGMPKERFSAEFPKEGPSILRIQQVVRGDSAAYFCASSPQGQTYTDTQYFGPGTRLTVL.

Written as DNA, the CDR3 is TGTGCCAGCAGCTGGACAGGGAATGGCGAGCAGTACTTC. Protein sequence: CASSWTGNGEQYF. The V call is TRBV7-2, the J call TRBJ2-7, with 8 nucleotides matching TRBD1. Germline V gives CDR1 SGHTA, CDR2 FQGNSA. There are 13 residues in the CDR3. Losses at the gene ends were 4 bases for V and 6 bases for J; bases not matched to a gene: 5.

The chain links TRBV18 to TRBJ1-2; no clear D gene. Germline CDR1 is KGHSH and CDR2 is LQKENI. The CDR3 totals 18 residues. Trimming took off 2 bases at V and 2 bases at J, with 21 bases between the two ends. CDR3 in amino acids: CASSPITLGGLGNYGYTF. The CDR3 bases are TGTGCCAGCTCACCAATCACCCTGGGTGGCCTGGGCAACTATGGCTACACCTTC.

The V and J genes are TRBV7-9 and TRBJ2-5, with TRBD1 matching over 10 bases. There are 15 residues in the CDR3. Per germline, CDR1 SEHNR and CDR2 FQNEAQ (reference sequence). The V gene end was trimmed by 1 base and the J gene end by 5 bases; junction bases not matched to a gene: 4. The CDR3 loop reads CASSLEVTGGETQYF. CDR3 nucleotides: TGTGCCAGCAGCTTAGAGGTGACAGGGGGCGAGACCCAGTACTTC.

The chain carries TRBV7-9 and TRBJ1-3; 7 bases are a match to TRBD1. Losses at the gene ends were 9 bases for V and 3 bases for J; bases not matched to a gene: 5. Germline CDR1 SEHNR, CDR2 FQNEAQ (reference sequence). The CDR3 contains 13 residues. The CDR3 region is CASQGVDGNTIYF. CDR3 nucleotides: TGTGCCAGTCAGGGGGTTGATGGAAACACCATATATTTT.

V gene TRBV2 combines with J gene TRBJ2-1; D tentatively reads TRBD1 or TRBD2 (5 bases each). From germline, CDR1 is SNHLY and CDR2 FYNNEI. The CDR3 is 14 amino acids. The V and J ends lost 6 bases and 5 bases respectively, with 14 bases between them. CDR3 nucleotides: TGTGCCAGCAGGGGACCCCTCTGGCACAATGAGCAGTTCTTC. This gives the protein CASRGPLWHNEQFF.

The CDR3 DNA follows: TGTGCCAGCAGCTTAACTCGGGCGGGAGCTGAAGCTTTCTTT. Protein: CASSLTRAGAEAFF. The chain combines TRBV7-9 with TRBJ1-1, with D unclear. The CDR3 has 14 amino acids. V lost 2 bases and J 6 bases, leaving 13 bases between the germline ends. From germline, CDR1 is SEHNR and CDR2 FQNEAQ (reference sequence).

The chain is built from TRBV11-1 and TRBJ1-1, with D perhaps TRBD1 (6 bases). CDR1 is SGHAT and CDR2 is FQDESV in the germline V gene (reference sequence). The V end lost 2 bases, the J end lost 1 base, and 11 bases lay between the germline ends. The CDR3 covers 15 residues. As DNA, the CDR3 is TGTGCCAGCAGCTTATTGACAGGCCAGAACACTGAAGCTTTCTTT. Translation: CASSLLTGQNTEAFF. Variable domain in full (rest from reference TRBV11-1 and TRBJ1-1): EAEVAQSPRYKITEKSQAVAFWCDPISGHATLYWYRQILGQGPELLVQFQDESVVDDSQLPKDRFSAERLKGVDSTLKIQPAELGDSAMYLCASSLLTGQNTEAFFGQGTRLTVV.

The gene calls are TRBV6-1 and TRBJ1-4; D may be TRBD1 (6 bases). This CDR3 is 15 amino acids long. Trimming stripped 6 bases from V and 0 bases from J, with 11 bases between. The germline V gene encodes CDR1 MNHNS and CDR2 SASEGT. The chain's CDR3 is CASRGDIATNEKLFF. The CDR3, as DNA: TGTGCCAGCAGGGGGGACATTGCAACTAATGAAAAACTGTTTTTT.